This entry lists 31 T cell receptor beta chains sequenced from one sample in a study of type 1 and type 2 diabetes patients. Amplification started from genomic DNA. The TCR beta CDR3 region was amplified using 30 forward and 13 reverse primers. One entry per CDR3 protein results from TCRdb running MiXCR on the multiplex PCR reads. The table lists fewer than 300,000 distinct CDR3 sequences, approximately 50% of them singletons. Sequenced: peripheral blood mononuclear cells (PBMCs). These receptor sequences come from a man aged 18-30 years with type 2 diabetes.

This chain uses TRBV20-1 with TRBJ2-5, with 9 bases aligning to TRBD2. The CDR3 runs to 13 residues. Looked up from germline, CDR1 is DFQATT and CDR2 is SNEGSKA (reference sequence). After removal of 5 bases from V and 5 bases from J, the junction contained 6 bases not matched to a gene. Written as DNA, the CDR3 is TGCAGTGCTTATAGCGGGAGTAAGGAGACCCAGTACTTC. Residues: CSAYSGSKETQYF.

V is TRBV12-3 or TRBV12-4 and J is TRBJ1-1; the D is unclear. The V and J ends lost 2 bases and 1 base respectively, with 8 bases between them. The CDR3 contains 14 residues. CDR3: CASSLLAANTEAFF. The CDR3 coding sequence is TGTGCCAGCAGTTTACTTGCGGCGAACACTGAAGCTTTCTTT.

The chain recombines TRBV7-2 with TRBJ1-5; 8 nucleotides line up with TRBD1. The trim removed 6 bases at V and 1 base at J, leaving 5 bases unmatched. Germline V gives CDR1 SGHTA, CDR2 FQGNSA. The length of the CDR3 is 15 residues. CDR3 residues: CASSKDRVSNQPQHF. CDR3 nucleotides: TGTGCCAGCAGTAAGGACAGGGTGAGCAATCAGCCCCAGCATTTT.

V usage is TRBV5-1 and J usage is TRBJ2-1; the match to TRBD2 covers 9 bases. Per the germline V gene, CDR1 is SGHRS and CDR2 is YFSETQ. The J segment lost 4 bases and the V segment lost 4 bases, leaving 6 bases of the junction unmatched. The CDR3 length is 15 residues. The CDR3 nucleotides are TGCGCCAGCAGCACCCCCAGCGGGGGGTACAATGAGCAGTTCTTC. It specifies CASSTPSGGYNEQFF. Looking up the rest from reference TRBV5-1 and TRBJ2-1 gives the full variable domain: KAGVTQTPRYLIKTRGQQVTLSCSPISGHRSVSWYQQTPGQGLQFLFEYFSETQRNKGNFPGRFSGRQFSNSRSEMNVSTLELGDSALYLCASSTPSGGYNEQFFGPGTRLTVL.

This clonotype has just one count. This chain joins TRBV6-6 and TRBJ2-7, with 10 bases aligning to TRBD1. After removal of 10 bases from V and 0 bases from J, the junction contained 9 bases not matched to a gene. CDR1 and CDR2 from the germline V gene are MNHNY and SVGAGI (reference sequence). The CDR3 has 15 amino acids. The CDR3 loop is CAIRGGQGISYEQYF. The CDR3 DNA reads as TGTGCCATCAGGGGGGGACAGGGGATCTCCTACGAGCAGTACTTC.

This sequence joins TRBV19 and TRBJ2-1; TRBD1 matches 10 bases. V lost 3 bases to trimming and J lost 6 bases; unmatched junction nucleotides: 11. Germline values: CDR1 LNHDA, CDR2 SQIVND (reference sequence). The CDR3 has 17 residues. The chain's CDR3 is CASSIIGGGQGFNEQFF. The CDR3, as DNA: TGTGCCAGTAGTATTATCGGTGGGGGACAGGGGTTCAATGAGCAGTTCTTC. The full variable domain, in which reference TRBV19 and TRBJ2-1 provide the parts outside the CDR3, is DGGITQSPKYLFRKEGQNVTLSCEQNLNHDAMYWYRQDPGQGLRLIYYSQIVNDFQKGDIAEGYSVSREKKESFPLTVTSAQKNPTAFYLCASSIIGGGQGFNEQFFGPGTRLTVL.

The rearrangement joins TRBV2 to TRBJ2-1, with TRBD2 matching 8 bases. The CDR3 is 13 residues long. V lost 10 bases, J lost 4 bases, and 6 bases stayed unmatched. Germline V CDR1 and CDR2: SNHLY, FYNNEI. The CDR3 spells CATAGENYNEQFF. CDR3 sequence (DNA): TGTGCCACAGCGGGGGAGAATTACAATGAGCAGTTCTTC.

This clonotype occurred a few times. This chain uses TRBV7-3 with TRBJ1-1, with a tentative D call TRBD1 (6 bases). The V end was cut by 5 bases, the J end by 5 bases, with 15 bases between. CDR3 length equals 14 residues. The germline gives CDR1 SGHTA, CDR2 FQGTGA. This CDR3 reads CASSERGFGTEAFF. In DNA, the CDR3 is TGTGCCAGCAGCGAGAGGGGGTTTGGGACTGAAGCTTTCTTT.

A word on this clonotype: A much larger clone differs from this one at a single base, so this may be a read error. The chain recombines TRBV30 with TRBJ2-7, with 10 bases fitting TRBD2. The length of the CDR3 is 15 residues. Germline assignment: CDR1 GTSNPN and CDR2 SVGIG (reference sequence). Here the CDR3 reads CAWSTPSGRALEQHF. In nucleotides, the CDR3 is TGTGCCTGGAGTACTCCGAGCGGGAGGGCCCTCGAGCAGCACTTC.

J is TRBJ1-1 and V is TRBV7-2, with TRBD1 as a possible D gene (6 bases). V lost 6 bases and J 10 bases, leaving 15 bases between the germline ends. Germline-derived CDR1 and CDR2 are SGHTA and FQGNSA. The length of the CDR3 is 12 residues. The CDR3 reads CASSRKGGSAFF. The CDR3 DNA sequence: TGTGCCAGCAGTAGAAAGGGGGGGTCAGCTTTCTTT. The complete variable domain, with remaining parts taken from reference TRBV7-2 and TRBJ1-1, reads GAGVSQSPSNKVTEKGKDVELRCDPISGHTALYWYRQSLGQGLEFLIYFQGNSAPDKSGLPSDRFSAERTGGSVSTLTIQRTQQEDSAVYLCASSRKGGSAFFGQGTRLTVV.

The chain links TRBV5-4 to TRBJ1-3, with unresolved D. The germline V gene encodes CDR1 SGHNT and CDR2 YYREEE (reference sequence). The CDR3 spans 13 residues. Trimming shortened V by 2 bases and J by 0 bases, and 3 bases separated the two germline ends. The CDR3 DNA reads as TGTGCCAGCAGCTTTAGCTCTGGAAACACCATATATTTT. Translation gives CASSFSSGNTIYF.

J is TRBJ1-6 and V is TRBV20-1; 9 bases are shared with TRBD1. CDR1 and CDR2 from the germline V gene are DFQATT and SNEGSKA (reference sequence). V lost 0 bases to trimming and J lost 14 bases; unmatched junction nucleotides: 8. The CDR3 loop spans 14 amino acids. The CDR3 reads CSARDGQGRASLHF. As DNA, the CDR3 is TGCAGTGCTAGAGATGGACAGGGGAGGGCCTCCCTCCACTTT.

V and J are TRBV30 and TRBJ1-1; D remains unclear. Per the germline V gene, CDR1 is GTSNPN and CDR2 is SVGIG (reference sequence). CDR3 length equals 12 residues. The ends were cut back, 2 bases at V and 8 bases at J, with 12 bases in the middle. The CDR3 DNA is TGTGCCTGGAGTCCCGATGGAATAGAAGCTTTCTTT. Protein: CAWSPDGIEAFF.

The genes are TRBV14 and TRBJ1-2; perhaps TRBD1 as D (5 bases). The CDR3 has 16 amino acids. The V gene's germline CDR1 is SGHDN and CDR2 FVKESK. V was clipped by 0 bases and J by 2 bases, with 13 bases between them. The CDR3 spells CASSQDDWGLNYGYTF. CDR3 coding DNA: TGTGCCAGCAGCCAAGACGACTGGGGGTTAAACTATGGCTACACCTTC.

This chain links TRBV27 with TRBJ2-5, with D unclear. From germline, CDR1 is MNHEY and CDR2 SMNVEV (reference sequence). V shed 2 bases and J shed 7 bases, with 11 bases lying between them. This CDR3 has 13 amino acids. Written as DNA, the CDR3 is TGTGCCAGCAGTTTAAAGGGTCTTGGGACCCAGTACTTC. Encoded protein: CASSLKGLGTQYF.

CDR3 in amino acids: CASSGLARSTDTQYF. The CDR3 DNA sequence: TGTGCCAGTAGCGGACTAGCGCGTAGCACAGATACGCAGTATTTT. The V call is TRBV19, the J call TRBJ2-3; TRBD2 aligns across 9 bases. V trimming: 6 bases; J trimming: 0 bases; junction bases outside the gene matches: 4. This CDR3 comprises 15 residues. Germline V gene sequence: CDR1 LNHDA, CDR2 SQIVND (reference sequence).

The chain recombines TRBV27 with TRBJ2-1, with 7 positions matching TRBD1. Trimming removed 0 bases from V and 1 base from J; junction bases left unmatched: 6. Germline V gene lookup returns CDR1 MNHEY and CDR2 SMNVEV (reference sequence). The CDR3 is 17 residues long. The CDR3: CASSLSTGQLSYNEQFF. The CDR3 region has the DNA TGTGCCAGCAGTTTATCGACGGGACAGCTTTCCTACAATGAGCAGTTCTTC.

This chain uses TRBV4-1 with TRBJ2-7; D is unresolved. CDR1 and CDR2 (germline): MGHRA, YSYEKL. V was trimmed by 0 bases and J by 0 bases, leaving 6 bases between them. The CDR3 extends over 14 amino acids. The CDR3 nucleotides read TGCGCCAGCAGCCAAGATCCCTCCTCCTACGAGCAGTACTTC. Amino acids: CASSQDPSSYEQYF.

This clonotype was seen more than once but under ten times. J is TRBJ2-5 and V is TRBV4-1; maybe TRBD1 (5 bases). CDR1 is MGHRA, CDR2 YSYEKL, per germline. This CDR3 is built from 14 residues. V lost 1 base, J lost 1 base, and 7 bases lay in between. Here the CDR3 reads CASSQGDSQETQYF. DNA for the CDR3: TGCGCCAGCAGCCAAGGAGACAGCCAAGAGACCCAGTACTTC.

The chain carries TRBV9 and TRBJ2-3, with 7 bases matching TRBD2. J was trimmed by 3 bases and V by 5 bases; bases with no gene match: 9. This CDR3 has 15 amino acids. Per the germline V gene, CDR1 is SGDLS and CDR2 is YYNGEE. The CDR3 bases are TGTGCCAGCAGTAAGCCAGCCGGGAGGACAGATACGCAGTATTTT. Encoded protein: CASSKPAGRTDTQYF.

This clonotype came up many times. V is TRBV2 and J is TRBJ2-7; D call uncertain. The germline V and J ends were trimmed by 7 bases and 2 bases, with 12 bases remaining between them. CDR1 SNHLY and CDR2 FYNNEI come from the germline V gene. There are 13 residues in the CDR3. CDR3 region: CASKGYGTYEQYF. In DNA, the CDR3 is TGTGCCAGCAAAGGCTACGGAACCTACGAGCAGTACTTC.

The chain combines TRBV27 with TRBJ2-7; no reliable D call. This CDR3 region has 15 residues. Germline V gene data show CDR1 as MNHEY and CDR2 as SMNVEV (reference sequence). V was trimmed by 4 bases and J by 0 bases, leaving 13 bases between them. The CDR3 sequence: CASSSYSEVSYEQYF. The CDR3 bases are TGTGCCAGCAGTTCGTACAGCGAAGTCTCCTACGAGCAGTACTTC.

The rearrangement joins TRBV4-1 to TRBJ1-1; perhaps TRBD1 as D (6 bases). The CDR3 spans 16 residues. Germline V gene lookup returns CDR1 MGHRA and CDR2 YSYEKL. V lost 4 bases to trimming and J lost 1 base, with 16 bases between them. The CDR3 here is CASSPREGDWNTEAFF. In DNA form, the CDR3 reads TGCGCCAGCAGCCCCCGAGAGGGGGATTGGAACACTGAAGCTTTCTTT.

The rearrangement joins TRBV2 to TRBJ1-1; TRBD1 agrees at 7 bases. The CDR3 has 14 residues. Germline V lookup: CDR1 SNHLY, CDR2 FYNNEI. J lost 1 base, V lost 10 bases, and 9 bases had no gene match. The CDR3 loop is CAINLRDRNTEAFF. CDR3 in DNA: TGTGCCATCAACTTAAGGGACAGGAACACTGAAGCTTTCTTT.

The genes are TRBV5-1 and TRBJ2-2; the D gene is possibly TRBD2 (5 bases). Trimming cost V 0 bases and J 3 bases, with 12 bases left between them. Germline V lookup: CDR1 SGHRS, CDR2 YFSETQ. This CDR3 comprises 16 residues. The DNA for the CDR3 is TGCGCCAGCAGCTTGGGCCTGGTGAGGGACACCGGGGAGCTGTTTTTT. This gives the protein CASSLGLVRDTGELFF.

The chain employs TRBV6-6 and TRBJ2-2; a weak D match, TRBD1 (5 bases). Trimming cost V 6 bases and J 3 bases, with 11 bases left between them. The CDR3 loop spans 14 amino acids. CDR1 is MNHNY, CDR2 SVGAGI, per germline (reference sequence). In DNA form, the CDR3 reads TGTGCCAGCAGCTGGACAAGTTACACCGGGGAGCTGTTTTTT. Protein sequence: CASSWTSYTGELFF.

This clonotype was picked up a small number of times. V usage is TRBV7-3 and J usage is TRBJ2-3; 9 bases are a match to TRBD2. CDR1 and CDR2 from the germline V gene are SGHTA and FQGTGA. The CDR3 covers 14 residues. The ends lost 2 bases at V and 4 bases at J; junction bases unmatched: 1. CDR3: CASSLGGGADTQYF. CDR3 coding DNA: TGTGCCAGCAGCTTAGGCGGGGGGGCAGATACGCAGTATTTT.

The DNA of the CDR3 is TGTGCCAGCAAGGGCGGCGGCTACGAGCAGTACTTC. Translation: CASKGGGYEQYF. The chain is built from TRBV28 and TRBJ2-7; no reliable D call. V shed 7 bases and J shed 3 bases, with 10 bases lying between them. Germline V CDR1 and CDR2: MDHEN, SYDVKM. The CDR3 has 12 amino acids.

This rearrangement joins TRBV7-2 to TRBJ1-5; D perhaps matches TRBD1 (5 bases). V lost 3 bases, J lost 0 bases, and 9 bases lay in between. The CDR3 totals 15 residues. Germline V gives CDR1 SGHTA, CDR2 FQGNSA. The CDR3 is CASSLGTASNQPQHF. The DNA for the CDR3 is TGTGCCAGCAGCTTGGGGACTGCTAGCAATCAGCCCCAGCATTTT.

The rearrangement joins TRBV6-4 to TRBJ1-1; the D is unclear. Per the germline V gene, CDR1 is MRHNA and CDR2 is SNTAGT. The CDR3 is 13 amino acids. Trimming took 0 bases from V and 2 from J, leaving 4 bases between them. In nucleotides, the CDR3 is TGTGCCAGCAGTGACTCAGACAACACTGAAGCTTTCTTT. It translates to CASSDSDNTEAFF.

This clonotype was seen just once. V and J are TRBV7-4 and TRBJ1-6; tentative D call: TRBD1 (6 bases). V shed 5 bases and J shed 9 bases, with 20 bases lying between them. The germline V gene encodes CDR1 SGHVT and CDR2 SQSDAQ. CDR3 length equals 16 residues. CDR3 sequence (DNA): TGTGCCAGCAGCCAAAGTGGGGCAGGGGACGGTTCACCCCTCCACTTT. This encodes CASSQSGAGDGSPLHF.